Listed below are T cell receptor beta chains from one sample, sequenced in a study of memory CD4+ T cells and cytomegalovirus serostatus. Here immunoSEQ multiplex PCR was the method, and the copy in TCRdb shows in-frame clones only, minus some. The sample contains approximately 40,000 clones, about 79% of which appear only once. Sequences were obtained from memory CD4+ T cells from blood. Receptor source: an adult in good health and CMV-seronegative. Each CDR3 is given with its conserved first and last residue. A D gene is named only where the DNA matches it firmly. A clone size is listed for some rows: how often the clone was seen (once, few, many), or a class if it is expanded.

v_call	j_call	d_call	clone_size	cdr3_nt	cdr3_aa
TRBV28	TRBJ2-7	NA	NA	TGTGCCAGCAGTCAGGGGGGGGCCCCCTACGAGCAGTACTTC	CASSQGGAPYEQYF
TRBV11-2	TRBJ2-3	NA	NA	TGTGCCAGCAGCCGCACCCGGACGTATGATACGCAGTATTTT	CASSRTRTYDTQYF
TRBV9	TRBJ2-2	TRBD2	NA	TGTGCCAGCAGCGTCAGCGGGAGGGGGAACACCGGGGAGCTGTTTTTT	CASSVSGRGNTGELFF
TRBV6-6	TRBJ1-1	TRBD1	few	TGTGCCAGCAGTCCTAACAGGGGGAACACTGAAGCTTTCTTT	CASSPNRGNTEAFF
TRBV6-5	TRBJ1-2	NA	NA	TGTGCCAGCAGCCCGGTGGGGGAAAACTATGGCTACACCTTC	CASSPVGENYGYTF
TRBV7-9	TRBJ2-7	NA	NA	TGTGCCAGTGACCGAAACGGGAGAGACGAGCAGTACTTC	CASDRNGRDEQYF
TRBV7-2	TRBJ2-3	TRBD2	few	TGTGCCAGCAGCTCGGGACTAGCGGCCCCGGGTACGCAGTATTTT	CASSSGLAAPGTQYF
TRBV5-4	TRBJ2-5	TRBD2	NA	TGTGCCAGCAGCACTAGCGGGATAAGGTCAGAGACCCAGTACTTC	CASSTSGIRSETQYF
TRBV5-4	TRBJ2-3	TRBD2	NA	TGTGCCAGCAGCTTGCCGGGACTAGCGGGAGGGGATACGCAGTATTTT	CASSLPGLAGGDTQYF
TRBV6-6	TRBJ2-7	TRBD2	NA	TGTGCCAGCAGTGGCAGCGGGACCTCCTACGAGCAGTACTTC	CASSGSGTSYEQYF
TRBV27	TRBJ2-3	NA	NA	TGTGCCAGCGGGTCCCTGATTGGGGATACGCAGTATTTT	CASGSLIGDTQYF
TRBV30	TRBJ2-7	NA	NA	NA	CAWSVGSGSHF
TRBV18	TRBJ2-2	NA	NA	TGTGCCAGCTCACCAGATCAAACCGGGGAGCTGTTTTTT	CASSPDQTGELFF
TRBV7-7	TRBJ2-2	NA	NA	TGTGCCAGCAGCTTAGCCGGGACCGGCACCGGGGAGCTGTTTTTT	CASSLAGTGTGELFF
TRBV13	TRBJ1-2	TRBD1	NA	TGTGCCAGCAGCTTAGGTCATATGGGACAGGGGTATGGCTACACCTTC	CASSLGHMGQGYGYTF
TRBV2	TRBJ1-3	NA	NA	TGTGCCAGCAGTACACAGGGCTCTGGAAACACCATATATTTT	CASSTQGSGNTIYF
TRBV6-5	TRBJ1-2	TRBD1	NA	TGTGCCAGCAGTTACTCGAGACAGGGTAGTTGGGGCTACACCTTC	CASSYSRQGSWGYTF
TRBV4-1	TRBJ1-2	TRBD1	once	TGCGCCAGCAGCCAGTACTGGGACAGGCCCGAGTCCTATGGCTACACCTTC	CASSQYWDRPESYGYTF
TRBV30	TRBJ2-7	NA	once	TGTGCCTGGAGTGTCCGGACCTTCTACGAGCAGTACTTC	CAWSVRTFYEQYF
TRBV2	TRBJ2-3	TRBD1	once	TGTGCCAGCAGATATACAACAGGGGGAAGCACAGATACGCAGTATTTT	CASRYTTGGSTDTQYF
TRBV28	TRBJ2-7	NA	NA	TGTGCCAGCAGTGAACAGGGTGACTCCTACGAGCAGTACTTC	CASSEQGDSYEQYF
TRBV29-1	TRBJ2-1	TRBD2	NA	TGCAGCGTTGATGCCGATGAGTGGAGCGGGAAGTACAATGAGCAGTTCTTC	CSVDADEWSGKYNEQFF
TRBV7-2	TRBJ1-3	NA	NA	TGTGCCAGCAGCCCGGAAATCTCTGGAAACACCATATATTTT	CASSPEISGNTIYF
TRBV30	TRBJ1-1	NA	medium-sized	TGTGCCTGGAGTGGGGGCCGGGGGCTTGCTTTCTTT	CAWSGGRGLAFF
TRBV11-2	TRBJ2-5	NA	NA	TGTGCCAGCAGCTCAAGGGGGGGGGCGCGTATGCGAGAGACCCAGTACTTC	CASSSRGGARMRETQYF
TRBV5-1	TRBJ1-1	NA	NA	TGCGCCAGCAGCTTGGCTATCGGGTCCATGAACACTGAAGCTTTCTTT	CASSLAIGSMNTEAFF
TRBV4-3	TRBJ1-4	NA	few	TGCGCCAGCAGCCCCCTAGGGGAGGATGAAAAACTGTTTTTT	CASSPLGEDEKLFF
TRBV28	TRBJ2-7	TRBD2	NA	TGTGCCAGCAGTTTATTGGCGGGGGGCGTCTACGAGCAGTACTTC	CASSLLAGGVYEQYF